This is a list of T cell receptor beta chains from one sample in a study of blood T cell repertoires in COVID-19. The table came from immunoSEQ multiplex PCR; TCRdb's copy has only in-frame clones and leaves some out. The data hold roughly 230,000 clones, with about 90% observed a single time. Sequenced material: peripheral blood. These receptors all come from a man aged 25 to 40 with COVID-19, enrolled during active disease. Each CDR3 is given with its conserved first and last residue. The D gene is left open where the match is weak. The size entry is marked missing in some rows and otherwise reads once, few, many or a size class.

TRBV4-1	TRBJ1-4	TRBD1	.	TGCGCCAGCAGCCCCCGGACAGGAGGTGAAAAACTGTTTTTT	CASSPRTGGEKLFF
TRBV5-6	TRBJ2-7	.	.	TGTGCCAGCAGCTCTGGACTGAATGCCTACGAGCAGTACTTC	CASSSGLNAYEQYF
TRBV5-1	TRBJ1-2	.	once	TGCGCCAGCAGCTTGGGCCAGGGATCGAACTATGGCTACACCTTC	CASSLGQGSNYGYTF
TRBV7-7	TRBJ2-5	.	once	TGTGCCAGCAGCCGAGTACGAGGTGCCCAAGAGACCCAGTACTTC	CASSRVRGAQETQYF
TRBV9	TRBJ2-1	.	.	TGTGCCAGCTGTTTGGGGGGAGACCTGAATGAGCAGTTCTTC	CASCLGGDLNEQFF
TRBV20-1	TRBJ2-3	.	.	TGCAGTGCTCCCAGAACAGATACGCAGTATTTT	CSAPRTDTQYF
TRBV5-1	TRBJ2-3	.	once	TGCGCCAGCAGCCCTGGAGCAGGGACAGATACGCAGTATTTT	CASSPGAGTDTQYF
TRBV7-3	TRBJ2-3	TRBD2	.	TGTGCCAGCAGCCTACTAGCGGGGGGGCTGGATACGCAGTATTTT	CASSLLAGGLDTQYF
TRBV7-2	TRBJ1-2	TRBD1	.	TGTGCCAGCAGCCGGACAGGGGGCGGGTTTGGCTACACCTTC	CASSRTGGGFGYTF
TRBV11-2	TRBJ1-4	.	.	TGTGCCAGCAGCTTAGCCAGGGGTATTCCTAATGAAAAACTGTTTTTT	CASSLARGIPNEKLFF
TRBV27	TRBJ2-7	TRBD1	.	TGTGCCAGCACTAAAACAGGACAGGGGGCCTACGAGCAGTACTTC	CASTKTGQGAYEQYF
TRBV6-5	TRBJ2-1	TRBD2	few	TGTGCCAGCAGTATGGTAGCGGGGGGCCCTGATGAGCAGTTCTTC	CASSMVAGGPDEQFF
TRBV5-4	TRBJ1-1	.	.	TGTGCCAGCAGCTTGGAGGCCCTAGGAGTGACTGAAGCTTTCTTT	CASSLEALGVTEAFF
TRBV19	TRBJ1-2	.	.	TGTGCCAGTAGTATTTCGGCGGGAGAGTATGGCTACACCTTC	CASSISAGEYGYTF
TRBV2	TRBJ2-7	.	.	TGTGCCAGCACCCCGGCCTGGAGGGGGGGAAGCTCCGAGCAGTACTTC	CASTPAWRGGSSEQYF
TRBV19	TRBJ2-1	TRBD2	.	TGTGCCAGTAGTACTAGCGGGGGGAGGGATGAGCAGTTCTTC	CASSTSGGRDEQFF
TRBV9	TRBJ1-5	.	.	TGTGCCAGCAGCGTAGAGGCAGGGAATCAGCCCCAGCATTTT	CASSVEAGNQPQHF
TRBV4-1	TRBJ2-7	TRBD1	.	TGCGCCAGCAGCCAAACCCGGGACAGAACTTACTACGAGCAGTACTTC	CASSQTRDRTYYEQYF
TRBV10-2	TRBJ1-2	.	once	TGCGCCAGCAGTGAGGGTGAGGACTATGGCTACACCTTC	CASSEGEDYGYTF
TRBV3-1/TRBV3-2	TRBJ1-2	TRBD1	few	TGTGCCAGCAGCCGTTCTGAACAGGGGACGTCCACCTTC	CASSRSEQGTSTF
TRBV2	TRBJ2-5	TRBD2	.	TGTGCCAGTCGGACTAGCGGGGGGATGGAGACCCAGTACTTC	CASRTSGGMETQYF
TRBV7-9	TRBJ1-1	.	few	TGTGCCAGCAGCTTAGTGGCAGGGAGGGTCACTGAAGCTTTCTTT	CASSLVAGRVTEAFF